This T cell receptor (beta chain) was captured by sequencing in a study of blood T cells in healthy people across ages. Study findings and constraints: Investigators viewed diversity estimates from one million T cells as underestimates, the study reported. There was a strong correlation between TCR beta diversity and naive T cell percentage.

Together with a sample-barcoded 5' primer, a J-beta primer mix was included in a second PCR lasting roughly 6 to 12 cycles. Via MiXCR, TCRdb re-called the 5' RACE reads, giving one row per CDR3 protein. The data contain 850,000 to 1,000,000 distinct CDR3 sequences, 45% to 50% of them singletons. This clonotype has more than one count but fewer than ten. Its matching antigen is unknown. Peripheral blood samples of roughly 9.8 milliliters were drawn from each donor. CDR3 size: 12 residues. From germline, CDR1 is SGDLS and CDR2 YYNGEE. Trimming stripped 3 bases from V and 6 bases from J, with 9 bases between.

The sample was blood. V is TRBV9 and J is TRBJ1-2, with a weak D call TRBD1 (6 bases). This TCR came from a man aged 25 to 40 in good health. CDR3 amino acids: CASSGGRNGYTF. In DNA, the CDR3 is TGTGCCAGCAGCGGGGGGCGGAATGGCTACACCTTC. Full variable domain (outside the CDR3, taken from reference TRBV9 and TRBJ1-2): DSGVTQTPKHLITATGQRVTLRCSPRSGDLSVYWYQQSLDQGLQFLIQYYNGEERAKGNILERFSAQQFPDLHSELNLSSLELGDSALYFCASSGGRNGYTFGSGTRLTVV.